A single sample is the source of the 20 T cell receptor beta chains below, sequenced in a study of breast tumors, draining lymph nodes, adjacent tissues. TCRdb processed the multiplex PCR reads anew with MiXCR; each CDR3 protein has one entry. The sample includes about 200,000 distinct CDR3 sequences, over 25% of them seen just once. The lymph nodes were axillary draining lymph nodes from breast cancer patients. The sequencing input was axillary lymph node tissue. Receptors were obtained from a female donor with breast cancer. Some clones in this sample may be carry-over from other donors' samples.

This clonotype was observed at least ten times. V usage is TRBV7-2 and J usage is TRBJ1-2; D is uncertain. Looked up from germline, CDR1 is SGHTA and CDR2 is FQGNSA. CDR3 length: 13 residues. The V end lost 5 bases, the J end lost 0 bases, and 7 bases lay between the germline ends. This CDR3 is CASSPTTNYGYTF. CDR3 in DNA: TGTGCCAGCAGCCCGACTACTAACTATGGCTACACCTTC.

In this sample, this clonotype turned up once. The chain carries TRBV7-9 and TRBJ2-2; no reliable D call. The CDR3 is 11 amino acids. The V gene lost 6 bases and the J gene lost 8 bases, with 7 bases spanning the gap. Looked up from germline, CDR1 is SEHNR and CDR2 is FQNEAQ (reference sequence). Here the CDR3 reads CASRTTGELFF. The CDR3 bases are TGTGCCAGCAGAACTACAGGGGAGCTGTTTTTT.

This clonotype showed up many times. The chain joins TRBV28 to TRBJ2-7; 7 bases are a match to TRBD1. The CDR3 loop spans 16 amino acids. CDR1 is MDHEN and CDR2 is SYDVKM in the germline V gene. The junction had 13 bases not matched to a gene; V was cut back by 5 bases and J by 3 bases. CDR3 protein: CASSTPTGAGGYEQYF. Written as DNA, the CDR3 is TGTGCCAGCAGTACCCCGACCGGGGCAGGGGGCTACGAGCAGTACTTC.

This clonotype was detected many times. The CDR3 spells CASSLSTGGSGELFF. CDR3 bases: TGCGCCAGCAGCTTGAGTACAGGGGGGTCCGGGGAGCTGTTTTTT. This sequence joins TRBV5-1 and TRBJ2-2; 8 bases match TRBD1. Trimming took 1 base from V and 6 from J; bases not matched to a gene: 5. This CDR3 is 15 amino acids long. Looked up from germline, CDR1 is SGHRS and CDR2 is YFSETQ.

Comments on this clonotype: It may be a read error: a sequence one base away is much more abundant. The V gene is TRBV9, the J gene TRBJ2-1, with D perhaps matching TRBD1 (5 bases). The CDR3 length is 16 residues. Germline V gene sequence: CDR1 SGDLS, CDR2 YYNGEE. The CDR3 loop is CASSVGLQWGHNAQFF. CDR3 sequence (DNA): TGTGCCAGCAGCGTAGGGCTGCAATGGGGCCACAATGCGCAGTTCTTC. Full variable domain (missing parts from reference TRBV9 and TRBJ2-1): DSGVTQTPKHLITATGQRVTLRCSPRSGDLSVYWYQQSLDQGLQFLIQYYNGEERAKGNILERFSAQQFPDLHSELNLSSLELGDSALYFCASSVGLQWGHNAQFFGPGTRLTVL.

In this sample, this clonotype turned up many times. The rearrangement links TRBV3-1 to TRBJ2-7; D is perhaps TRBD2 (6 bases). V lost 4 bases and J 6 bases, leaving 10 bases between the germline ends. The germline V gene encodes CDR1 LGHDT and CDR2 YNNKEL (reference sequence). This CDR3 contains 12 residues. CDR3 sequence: CASSPGRFEQYF. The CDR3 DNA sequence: TGTGCCAGCAGCCCAGGGAGGTTCGAGCAGTACTTC.

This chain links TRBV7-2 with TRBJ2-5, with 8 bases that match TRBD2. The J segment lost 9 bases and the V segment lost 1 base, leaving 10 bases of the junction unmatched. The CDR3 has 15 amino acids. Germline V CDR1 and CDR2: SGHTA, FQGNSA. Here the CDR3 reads CASSLDAGGHQPQYF. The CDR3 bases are TGTGCCAGCAGCTTAGATGCGGGGGGCCATCAGCCCCAGTACTTC.

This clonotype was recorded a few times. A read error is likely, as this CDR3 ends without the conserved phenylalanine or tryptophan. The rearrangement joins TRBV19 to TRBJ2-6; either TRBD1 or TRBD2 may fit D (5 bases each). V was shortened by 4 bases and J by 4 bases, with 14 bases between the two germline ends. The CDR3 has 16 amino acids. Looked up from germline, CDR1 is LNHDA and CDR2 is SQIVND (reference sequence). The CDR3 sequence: CASSTTGALGANVLTS. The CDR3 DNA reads TGTGCCAGTAGTACGACCGGGGCCCTGGGGGCCAACGTCCTGACTTCC.

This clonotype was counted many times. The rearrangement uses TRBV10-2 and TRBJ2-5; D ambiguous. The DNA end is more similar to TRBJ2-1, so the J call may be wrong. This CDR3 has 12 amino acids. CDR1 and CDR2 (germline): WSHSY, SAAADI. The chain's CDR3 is CASSDGGNSQFF. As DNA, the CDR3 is TGCGCCAGCAGTGATGGTGGGAACTCTCAGTTCTTC.

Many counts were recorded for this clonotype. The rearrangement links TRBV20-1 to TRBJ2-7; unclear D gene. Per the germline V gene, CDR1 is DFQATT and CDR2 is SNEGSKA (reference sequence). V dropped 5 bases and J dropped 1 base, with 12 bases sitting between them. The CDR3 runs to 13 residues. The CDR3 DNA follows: TGCAGTGCTCGCGTCAGATCTTCCTACGAGCAGTACTTC. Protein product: CSARVRSSYEQYF.

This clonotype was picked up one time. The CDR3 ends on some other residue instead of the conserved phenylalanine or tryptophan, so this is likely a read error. CDR3 bases: TGTGCCGGCAGCCAAGTCCGCGGCTACGAGCAGTACCTC. This codes for CAGSQVRGYEQYL. The chain joins TRBV14 to TRBJ2-7; D gene uncertain. CDR3 length: 13 amino acids. The germline V gene has CDR1 SGHDN and CDR2 FVKESK.

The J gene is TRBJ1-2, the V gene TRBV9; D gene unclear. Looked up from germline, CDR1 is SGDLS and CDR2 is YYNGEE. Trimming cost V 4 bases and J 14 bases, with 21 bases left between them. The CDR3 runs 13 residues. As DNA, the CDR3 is TGTGCCAGCAGCCACACACTTAGCTCGTTATCTACCTTC. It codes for CASSHTLSSLSTF.

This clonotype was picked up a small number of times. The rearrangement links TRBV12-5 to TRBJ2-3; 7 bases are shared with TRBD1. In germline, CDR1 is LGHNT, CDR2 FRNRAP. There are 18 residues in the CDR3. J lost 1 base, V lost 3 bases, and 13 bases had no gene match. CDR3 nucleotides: TGTGCTAGTGGTTTCGTCCCCACGGACAGGTTGGGCACAGATACGCAGTATTTT. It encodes CASGFVPTDRLGTDTQYF.

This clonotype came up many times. Written as DNA, the CDR3 is TGTGCCAGCAGAAGGCGGACGGGTGAGCAGTACTTC. Encoded protein: CASRRRTGEQYF. V gene TRBV12-3 or TRBV12-4 combines with J gene TRBJ2-7; D gene unclear. V was clipped by 6 bases and J by 7 bases, with 13 bases between them. The CDR3 sequence is 12 residues long.

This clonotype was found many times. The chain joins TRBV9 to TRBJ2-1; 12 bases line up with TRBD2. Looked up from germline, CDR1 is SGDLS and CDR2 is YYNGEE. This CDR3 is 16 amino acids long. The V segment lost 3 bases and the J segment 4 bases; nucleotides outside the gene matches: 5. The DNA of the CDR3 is TGTGCCAGCAGCGCGTCCGGGACTAGCGGGTACAATGAGCAGTTCTTC. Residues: CASSASGTSGYNEQFF.

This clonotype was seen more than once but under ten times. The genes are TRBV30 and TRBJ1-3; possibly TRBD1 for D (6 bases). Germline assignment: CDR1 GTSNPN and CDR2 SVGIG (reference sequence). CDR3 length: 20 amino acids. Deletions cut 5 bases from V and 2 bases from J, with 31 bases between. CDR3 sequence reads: CAWGGNIGSDSQGPGNTIYF. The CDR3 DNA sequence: TGTGCCTGGGGGGGGAATATCGGATCGGACAGCCAAGGACCTGGAAACACCATATATTTT.

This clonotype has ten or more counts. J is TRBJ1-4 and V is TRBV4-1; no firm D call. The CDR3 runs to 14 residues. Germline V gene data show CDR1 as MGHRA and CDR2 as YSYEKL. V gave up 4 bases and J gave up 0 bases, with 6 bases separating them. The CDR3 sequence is CASSRIATNEKLFF. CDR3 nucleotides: TGCGCCAGCAGCCGCATTGCAACTAATGAAAAACTGTTTTTT.

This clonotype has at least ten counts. This CDR3 is CSGEGRDNQPQHF. The CDR3 DNA sequence: TGCAGTGGAGAAGGAAGGGACAATCAGCCCCAGCATTTT. The J gene is TRBJ1-5, the V gene TRBV20-1; D is unclear. Germline CDR1 and CDR2: DFQATT and SNEGSKA (reference sequence). This CDR3 has 13 residues. V was pared by 7 bases and J by 3 bases, with 13 bases between.

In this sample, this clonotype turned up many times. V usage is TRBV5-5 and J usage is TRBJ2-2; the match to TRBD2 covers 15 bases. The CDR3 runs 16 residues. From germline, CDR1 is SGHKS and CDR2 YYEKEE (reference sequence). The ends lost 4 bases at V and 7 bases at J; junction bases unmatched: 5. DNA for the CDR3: TGTGCCAGCAGCAAGGGACTAGCGGGGGGAGACGGGGAGCTGTTTTTT. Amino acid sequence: CASSKGLAGGDGELFF.

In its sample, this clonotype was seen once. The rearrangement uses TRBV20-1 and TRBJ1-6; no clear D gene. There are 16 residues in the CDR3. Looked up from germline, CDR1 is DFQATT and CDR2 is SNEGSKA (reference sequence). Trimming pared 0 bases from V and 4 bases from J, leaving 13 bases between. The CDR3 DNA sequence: TGCAGTGCTAGAGATCGTAGCGGGAATTATAATTCACCCCTCCACTTT. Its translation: CSARDRSGNYNSPLHF.